The present entry profiles one T cell receptor beta chain with its context. This clonotype was picked up many times. Its antigen is currently not known. The input lacks base qualities; no much larger clone sits a single base away. The time point label on this specimen signifies: pre-sensitization, week 0. Read against the paper, the sample's treatment or condition label means: therapeutic diphenylcyclopropenone sensitization with weekly scalp DPC. At each patch-test visit, blood was drawn before the patch test was applied. To be eligible, patients had to be aged 18 to 70, diagnosed with alopecia and judged suitable for DPC therapy, while pregnant patients were excluded. Total RNA was extracted from unfractionated whole blood that had been collected in Tempus Blood RNA tubes. The protocol used for the library was RACE. The data were produced on a NextSeq 500. During library preparation, unique molecular identifiers were attached to individual cDNA molecules so that TCRs could be counted in a quantitative, reproducible way. For every blood RNA sample, sequencing covered both the TCR alpha and TCR beta chains. In the authors' own workflow: A median of about 87,000 TCRs per sample was observed, with a range of about 20,000 to 690,600. The Decombinator software suite was used to annotate V, J and CDR3 in the TCR reads. For PS versus PT1 abundance plots, all samples were subsampled to the same number of TCRs (28,000). Expanded TCRs were defined as absent before sensitization and observed at least eight times at the 2-week time point. TCRdb reworked the public reads: Q25 trimming with fastp, MiXCR clone assembly, productive beta chains retained. Under each unique CDR3 protein, matching rows form one entry showing the most common genes and DNA. These V and J calls are TCRdb output, not the study's own analysis. Across this sample there are over 300,000 distinct CDR3 sequences, with 5.1% seen only once. The ten largest clones capture approximately 2.8% of the sample.

The germline V gene gives CDR1 as SQVTM and CDR2 as ANQGSEA. V trim: 3 bases; J trim: 6 bases; unmatched bases: 10. The CDR3 sequence holds 14 residues, the cysteine and phenylalanine included. This entry keeps only the CDR3 DNA: 42 bases, framed from base 1. This specimen belongs to a study of human T cells and chemical hapten exposure (dated by TCRdb to the early 2020s). About the full investigation: For sensitization, 2% DPC in acetone was applied to a 2 cm by 2 cm area of upper inner arm skin. The patient cohort, mostly female, included alopecia areata with under or over 50% scalp involvement, alopecia totalis and alopecia universalis. Blood samples were taken from patients before sensitization (week 0) and then at 2, 6 and about 24 weeks after DPC sensitization. This study followed changes in the peripheral blood TCR repertoire in vivo during primary and secondary sensitization of alopecia patients to the hapten diphenylcyclopropenone (DPC). Patch tests used Finn chambers with 0.01% DPC on the upper back, scored after 6 days by International Contact Dermatitis Research Group standards. Libraries were pooled for sequencing, and per-sample TCR yields varied mainly because of small differences in library volumes within the pool. Approximately 30 alopecia patients provided blood for TCR sequencing at one to four time points (pre-sensitization, 2, 6 and 24 weeks). Weekly therapeutic DPC doses were additionally applied to the scalp of patients throughout the roughly 24-week study period. The investigation overall reported the following: Because every patient had alopecia, a presumed autoimmune disease, the patients' immune response might differ from that of healthy individuals. Repeated subsampling changed both the strength of the expansion versus patch-test correlation and the threshold at which the correlation became significant. The number of TCRs above 1 in 1000 frequency did not change with DPC sensitization; there was no evidence of global repertoire structure alterations. Expanded TCRs formed significantly more large CDR3 similarity clusters than pre-sensitization or healthy control sets, consistent with antigen-driven responses. A positive correlation was found between the number of PT1 expanded TCRs and patch test score, with significance reached at thresholds 8, 16 and 32 but not 4.

The sample here was whole blood, taken in connection with sensitization to the hapten diphenylcyclopropenone (DPC). The TCR comes from a woman aged 45-59 years with alopecia areata. Some clones in this sample may be carry-over from other donors' samples. The chain uses TRBV29-1 and TRBJ2-7; 8 central bases correspond to TRBD1. The bases are TGCAGCGTTGAGCCGGACAGGGTTGGCGGCGAGCAGTACTTC. Its product reads: CSVEPDRVGGEQYF.